This passage covers 8 T cell receptor beta chains from one sample sequenced in a study of identical twins. TCRdb used MiXCR to reprocess the 5' RACE reads, holding one entry per CDR3 protein. The data contain roughly 1.6 million distinct CDR3 sequences, under 35% of them singletons. Sample: cord blood. All receptors derive from a newborn girl in good health.

This clonotype was recorded many times. This rearrangement joins TRBV6-5 to TRBJ1-2; D ambiguous. CDR1 and CDR2 from the germline V gene are MNHEY and SVGAGI. V lost 8 bases to trimming and J lost 3 bases, with 13 bases between them. The CDR3 is made up of 13 amino acids. The CDR3 reads CASGFGLDYGYTF. The CDR3, as DNA: TGTGCCAGCGGATTTGGGTTGGACTATGGCTACACCTTC.

There are many counts of this clonotype. A single base separates this from a much larger clone, so it may be a read error. This chain links TRBV6-5 with TRBJ2-7; D unclear. V was shortened by 6 bases and J by 6 bases, with 3 bases between the two germline ends. Germline CDR1 is MNHEY and CDR2 is SVGAGI. The CDR3 spans 9 residues. In DNA form, the CDR3 reads TGTGCCAGCAGCTTCGAGCAGTACTTC. Translating gives CASSFEQYF.

Notes on this clonotype: A much larger clone differs by one base, so this may be a read error. The chain is built from TRBV3-1 and TRBJ2-5, with D unresolved. Germline loops: CDR1 LGHDT, CDR2 YNNKEL (reference sequence). V was shortened by 6 bases and J by 1 base, with 12 bases between the two germline ends. CDR3 length equals 14 residues. The CDR3 here is CASSQHGIQETQYF. The CDR3 DNA is TGTGCCAGCAGTCAACACGGAATCCAAGAGACCCAGTACTTC.

This clonotype turned up a few times. The chain is built from TRBV20-1 and TRBJ2-5; the D gene is possibly TRBD1 (6 bases). Germline CDR1 DFQATT, CDR2 SNEGSKA (reference sequence). V was shortened by 1 base and J by 1 base, with 19 bases between the two germline ends. CDR3 length: 17 residues. The CDR3 DNA sequence: TGCAGTGCTAGAGGAAGTCGGTTAGGGGGACCCCAAGAGACCCAGTACTTC. It yields the protein CSARGSRLGGPQETQYF.

CDR3 amino acids: CAIRPNYNSPLHF. The CDR3 DNA is TGTGCCATCAGGCCAAACTATAATTCACCCCTCCACTTT. The genes are TRBV10-3 and TRBJ1-6; D not certain. Trimming took off 6 bases at V and 3 bases at J, with 6 bases between the two ends. The CDR3 is 13 amino acids. CDR1 and CDR2 from the germline V gene are ENHRY and SYGVKD.

The J gene is TRBJ2-1, the V gene TRBV12-5; 9 bases are shared with TRBD1. V lost 0 bases and J lost 10; bases outside the gene matches: 22. Per the germline V gene, CDR1 is LGHNT and CDR2 is FRNRAP. The CDR3 length is 20 residues. The CDR3 nucleotides are TGTGCTAGTGGTTTGGTACTCAGGGACAGGGCCTTACGCGAACTCTACGAGCAGTTCTTC. It encodes CASGLVLRDRALRELYEQFF.

The chain recombines TRBV2 with TRBJ1-4, with 8 positions matching TRBD1. This CDR3 region has 15 residues. V lost 8 bases, J lost 3 bases, and 8 bases stayed unmatched. The germline V gene has CDR1 SNHLY and CDR2 FYNNEI. The CDR3, as DNA: TGTGCCAGCGTCAGGGGGCTAAGGTCTAATGAAAAACTGTTTTTT. It translates to CASVRGLRSNEKLFF.

This clonotype was counted a single time. This rearrangement joins TRBV11-1 to TRBJ2-1, with D possibly being TRBD2 (6 bases). The J call may be wrong; the DNA end is better matched by TRBJ2-7. The CDR3 runs 21 residues. CDR1 is SGHAT and CDR2 is FQDESV in the germline V gene (reference sequence). The CDR3 nucleotides read TGTGCCAGCAGCTTAGGGCTAACCGTTTCCCCGTTAGCGGACTCCTACAATGAGCAGTACTTC. Amino acids: CASSLGLTVSPLADSYNEQYF.